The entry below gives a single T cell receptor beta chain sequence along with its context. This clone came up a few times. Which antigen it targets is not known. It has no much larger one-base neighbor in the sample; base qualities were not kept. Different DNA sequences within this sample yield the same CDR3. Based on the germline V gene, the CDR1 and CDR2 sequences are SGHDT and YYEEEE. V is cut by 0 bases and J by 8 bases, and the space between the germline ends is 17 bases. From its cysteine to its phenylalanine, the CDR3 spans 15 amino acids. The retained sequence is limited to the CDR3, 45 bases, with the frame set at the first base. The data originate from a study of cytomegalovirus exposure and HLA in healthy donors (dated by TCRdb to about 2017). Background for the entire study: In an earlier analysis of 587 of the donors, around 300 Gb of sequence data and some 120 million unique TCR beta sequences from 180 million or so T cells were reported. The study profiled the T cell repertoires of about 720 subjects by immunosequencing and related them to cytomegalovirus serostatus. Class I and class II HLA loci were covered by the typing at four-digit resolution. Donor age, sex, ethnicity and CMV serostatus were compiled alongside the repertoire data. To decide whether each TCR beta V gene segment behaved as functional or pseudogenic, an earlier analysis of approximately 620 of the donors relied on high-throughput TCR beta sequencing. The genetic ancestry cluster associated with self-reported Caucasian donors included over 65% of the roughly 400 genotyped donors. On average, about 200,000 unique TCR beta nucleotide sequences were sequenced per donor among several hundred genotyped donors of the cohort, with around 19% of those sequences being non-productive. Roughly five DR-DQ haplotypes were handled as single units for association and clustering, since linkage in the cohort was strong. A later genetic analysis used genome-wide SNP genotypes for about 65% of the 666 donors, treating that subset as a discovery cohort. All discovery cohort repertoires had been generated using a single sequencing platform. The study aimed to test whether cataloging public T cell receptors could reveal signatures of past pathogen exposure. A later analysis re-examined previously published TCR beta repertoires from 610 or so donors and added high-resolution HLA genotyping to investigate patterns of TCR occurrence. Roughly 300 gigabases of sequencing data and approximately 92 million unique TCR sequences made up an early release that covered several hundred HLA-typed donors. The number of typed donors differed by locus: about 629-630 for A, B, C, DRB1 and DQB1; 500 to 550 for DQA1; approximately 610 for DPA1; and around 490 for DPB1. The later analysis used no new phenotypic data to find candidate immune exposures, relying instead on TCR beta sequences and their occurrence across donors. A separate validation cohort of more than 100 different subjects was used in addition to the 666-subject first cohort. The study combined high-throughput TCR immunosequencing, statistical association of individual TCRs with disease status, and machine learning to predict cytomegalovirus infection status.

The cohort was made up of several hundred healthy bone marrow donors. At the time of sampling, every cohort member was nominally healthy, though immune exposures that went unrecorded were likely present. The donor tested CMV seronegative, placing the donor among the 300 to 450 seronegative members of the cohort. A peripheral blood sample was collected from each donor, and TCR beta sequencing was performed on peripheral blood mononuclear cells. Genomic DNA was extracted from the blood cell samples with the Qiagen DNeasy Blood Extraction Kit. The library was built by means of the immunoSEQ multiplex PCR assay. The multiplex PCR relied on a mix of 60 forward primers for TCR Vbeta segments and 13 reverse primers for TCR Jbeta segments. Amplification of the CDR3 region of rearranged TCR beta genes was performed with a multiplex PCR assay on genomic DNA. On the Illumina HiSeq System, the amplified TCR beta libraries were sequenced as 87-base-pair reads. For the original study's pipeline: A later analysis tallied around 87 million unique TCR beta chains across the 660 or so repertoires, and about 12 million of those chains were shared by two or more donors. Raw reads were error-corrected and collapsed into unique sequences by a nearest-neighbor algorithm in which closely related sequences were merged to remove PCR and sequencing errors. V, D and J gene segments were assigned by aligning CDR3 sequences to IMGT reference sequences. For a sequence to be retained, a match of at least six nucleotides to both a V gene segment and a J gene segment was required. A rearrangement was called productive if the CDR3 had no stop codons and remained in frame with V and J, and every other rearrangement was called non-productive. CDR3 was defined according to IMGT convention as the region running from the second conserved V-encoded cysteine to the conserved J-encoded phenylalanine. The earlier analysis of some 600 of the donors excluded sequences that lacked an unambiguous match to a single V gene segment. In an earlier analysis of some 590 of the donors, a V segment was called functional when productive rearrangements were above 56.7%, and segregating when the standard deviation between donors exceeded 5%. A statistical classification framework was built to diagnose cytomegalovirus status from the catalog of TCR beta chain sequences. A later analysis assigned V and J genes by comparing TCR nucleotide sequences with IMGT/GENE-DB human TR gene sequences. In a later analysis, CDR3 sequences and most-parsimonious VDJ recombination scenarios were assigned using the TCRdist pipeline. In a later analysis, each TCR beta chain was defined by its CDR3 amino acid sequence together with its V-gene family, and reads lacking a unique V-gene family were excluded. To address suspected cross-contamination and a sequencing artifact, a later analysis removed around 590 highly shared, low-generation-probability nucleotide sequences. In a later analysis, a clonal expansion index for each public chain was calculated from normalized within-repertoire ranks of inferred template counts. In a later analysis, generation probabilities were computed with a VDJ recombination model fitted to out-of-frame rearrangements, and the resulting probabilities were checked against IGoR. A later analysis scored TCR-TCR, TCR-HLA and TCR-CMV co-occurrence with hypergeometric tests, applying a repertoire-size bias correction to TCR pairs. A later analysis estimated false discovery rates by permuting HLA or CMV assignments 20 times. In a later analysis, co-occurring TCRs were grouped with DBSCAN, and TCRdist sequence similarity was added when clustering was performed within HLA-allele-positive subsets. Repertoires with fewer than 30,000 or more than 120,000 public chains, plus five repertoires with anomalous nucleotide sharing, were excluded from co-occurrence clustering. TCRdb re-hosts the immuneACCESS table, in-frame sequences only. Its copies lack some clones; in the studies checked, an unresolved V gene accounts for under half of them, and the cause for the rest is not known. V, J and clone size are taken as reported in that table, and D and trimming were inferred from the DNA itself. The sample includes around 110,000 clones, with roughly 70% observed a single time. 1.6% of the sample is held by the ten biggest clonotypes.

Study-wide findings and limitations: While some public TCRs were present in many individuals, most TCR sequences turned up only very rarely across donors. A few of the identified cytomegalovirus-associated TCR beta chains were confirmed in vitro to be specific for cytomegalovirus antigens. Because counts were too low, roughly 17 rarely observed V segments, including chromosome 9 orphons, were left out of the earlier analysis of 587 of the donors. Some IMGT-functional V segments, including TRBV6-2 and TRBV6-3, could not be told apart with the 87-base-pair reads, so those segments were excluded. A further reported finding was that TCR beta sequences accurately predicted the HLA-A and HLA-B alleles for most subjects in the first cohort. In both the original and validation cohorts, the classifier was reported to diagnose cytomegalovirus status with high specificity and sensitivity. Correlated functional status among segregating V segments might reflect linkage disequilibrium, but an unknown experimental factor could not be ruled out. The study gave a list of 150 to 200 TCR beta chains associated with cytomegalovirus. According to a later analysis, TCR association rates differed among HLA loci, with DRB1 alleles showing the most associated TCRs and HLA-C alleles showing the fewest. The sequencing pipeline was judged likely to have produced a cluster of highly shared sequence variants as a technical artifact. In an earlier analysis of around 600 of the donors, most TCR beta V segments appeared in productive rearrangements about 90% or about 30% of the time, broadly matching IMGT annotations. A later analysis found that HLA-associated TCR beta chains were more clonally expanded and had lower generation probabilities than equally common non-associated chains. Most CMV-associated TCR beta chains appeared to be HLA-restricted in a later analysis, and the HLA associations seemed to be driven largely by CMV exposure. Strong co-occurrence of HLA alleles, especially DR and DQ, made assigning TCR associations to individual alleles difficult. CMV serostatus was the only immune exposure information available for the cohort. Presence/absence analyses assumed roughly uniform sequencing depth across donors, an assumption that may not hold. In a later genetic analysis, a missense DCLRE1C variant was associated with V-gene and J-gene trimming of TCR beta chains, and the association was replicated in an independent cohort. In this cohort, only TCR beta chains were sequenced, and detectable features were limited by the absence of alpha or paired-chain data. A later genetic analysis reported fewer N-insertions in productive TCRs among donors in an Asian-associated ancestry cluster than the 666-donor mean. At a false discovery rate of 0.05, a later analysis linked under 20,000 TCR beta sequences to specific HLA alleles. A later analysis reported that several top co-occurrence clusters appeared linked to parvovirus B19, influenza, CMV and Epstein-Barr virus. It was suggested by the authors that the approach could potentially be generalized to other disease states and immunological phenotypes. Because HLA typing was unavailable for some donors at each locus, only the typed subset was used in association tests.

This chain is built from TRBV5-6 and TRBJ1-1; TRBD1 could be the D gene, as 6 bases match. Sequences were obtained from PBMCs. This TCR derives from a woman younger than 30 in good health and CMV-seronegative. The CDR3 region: CASSLGAGDAGEAFF. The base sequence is TGTGCCAGCAGCTTGGGAGCAGGGGACGCAGGAGAAGCTTTCTTT.